This T cell receptor beta chain was captured by sequencing in a study of cytomegalovirus exposure and HLA in healthy donors. The V and J ends lost 8 bases and 5 bases, in that order; junction bases with no gene match: 5. CDR1 is MDHEN, CDR2 SYDVKM, per germline. The CDR3 totals 14 residues. Primers for the PCR totalled 60 Vbeta and 13 Jbeta. Profiled with immunoSEQ multiplex PCR; TCRdb holds only in-frame clones, not every one. The sample records 100,000 or so clones, roughly two thirds being singletons. The chain employs TRBV28 and TRBJ2-2, with 10 bases aligning to TRBD2. The specimen sequenced was PBMCs. The sequence derives from a man between 25 and 39 years old in good health and CMV-seronegative. The DNA for the CDR3 is TGTGCCAGCTCGGGACTAGCGCCGACCGGGGAGCTGTTTTTT. This translates into CASSGLAPTGELFF.